The 21 T cell receptor beta chains presented below share a single source sample, sequenced in a study of T cell repertoires in cytomegalovirus infection. TCRdb used MiXCR to reprocess the reads, holding one entry per CDR3 protein. The top ten clones hold over 11% of a sample with approximately 910,000 distinct CDR3 sequences, around 29% of them seen once. These receptors have no known antigen. This specimen was cultured CD8+ T cells from PBMCs, taken from culture after CMV antigen stimulation. The receptor set was obtained from a human donor in good health (CMV status not recorded). Some clones in this sample may be carry-over from other donors' samples.

This chain uses TRBV20-1 with TRBJ2-7; D ambiguous. CDR3 length: 13 residues. V was cut by 2 bases and J by 0 bases, with 8 bases left in between. CDR1 and CDR2 (germline): DFQATT, SNEGSKA (reference sequence). The CDR3 is CSARFPNSYEQYF. CDR3 DNA: TGCAGTGCTAGATTCCCGAACTCCTACGAGCAGTACTTC.

The V and J genes are TRBV5-1 and TRBJ1-6; 9 bases map to TRBD1. Trimming took 6 bases from V and 7 from J; bases not matched to a gene: 5. The CDR3 has 14 amino acids. Germline-derived CDR1 and CDR2 are SGHRS and YFSETQ. CDR3 amino acids: CASNPGTGNSPLHF. CDR3 nucleotide sequence: TGCGCCAGCAACCCCGGGACAGGGAATTCACCCCTCCACTTT.

This clonotype was seen a single time. The rearrangement joins TRBV19 to TRBJ2-7, with 8 positions matching TRBD1. Germline lookup yields CDR1 LNHDA and CDR2 SQIVND (reference sequence). This CDR3 region has 15 residues. Unmatched junction bases numbered 6, after V lost 2 bases and J lost 3 bases. The CDR3 DNA reads as TGTGCCAGTAGTATATCTCCAGGGGGCAACTACGAGCAGTACGTC. Amino acids: CASSISPGGNYEQYV.

This clonotype was found a few times. CDR3 bases: TGTGCCATCAGTGGCAGGTTGGGAGAGACCCAGTACTTC. Translating it yields CAISGRLGETQYF. The V call is TRBV10-3, the J call TRBJ2-5, with D uncertain. CDR3 length equals 13 residues. CDR1 is ENHRY and CDR2 is SYGVKD in the germline V gene. The V end lost 4 bases, the J end lost 4 bases, and 10 bases lay between the germline ends.

V usage is TRBV7-2 and J usage is TRBJ1-6; TRBD1 is a possible D gene (5 bases). Germline CDR1 is SGHTA and CDR2 is FQGNSA. This CDR3 is 16 amino acids long. Between the trimmed V and J ends, which lost 1 base and 8 bases, there was a span of 15 bases. The CDR3, as DNA: TGTGCCAGCAGCTTAGATGGGGCCATGGGGCATTCACCCCTCCACTTT. Its translation: CASSLDGAMGHSPLHF.

J is TRBJ1-1 and V is TRBV19; D unclear. V was cut by 6 bases and J by 5 bases, with 13 bases left in between. From germline, CDR1 is LNHDA and CDR2 SQIVND (reference sequence). The CDR3 covers 13 residues. The CDR3 DNA is TGTGCCAGTAGCGGCTTTGGGGTGACTGAAGCTTTCTTT. This gives the protein CASSGFGVTEAFF.

The chain joins TRBV11-3 to TRBJ1-1; 10 nucleotides line up with TRBD1. Unmatched junction bases numbered 7, after V lost 5 bases and J lost 4 bases. The CDR3 has 15 amino acids. Per germline, CDR1 SGHNT and CDR2 YENEEA. Written as DNA, the CDR3 is TGTGCCAGCAGCCAGGGACAGGGGAAGAGCACTGAAGCTTTCTTT. Translated, it gives CASSQGQGKSTEAFF.

This clonotype was counted a few times. The genes are TRBV28 and TRBJ1-1; D is unresolved. This CDR3 has 13 amino acids. The germline V gene has CDR1 MDHEN and CDR2 SYDVKM. The V end was cut by 5 bases, the J end by 6 bases, with 13 bases between. The CDR3 sequence: CASSIRGVSEAFF. For the CDR3, the DNA is TGTGCCAGCAGTATCCGGGGTGTTTCTGAAGCTTTCTTT.

This clonotype was counted only a few times. The chain uses TRBV6-5 and TRBJ1-2, with D maybe TRBD1 (5 bases). Trimming took off 5 bases at V and 3 bases at J, with 7 bases between the two ends. The CDR3 runs 12 residues. Germline loops: CDR1 MNHEY, CDR2 SVGAGI. CDR3 DNA sequence: TGTGCCAGCAGTGGGGCGGACTATGGCTACACCTTC. Its translation is CASSGADYGYTF.

This clonotype has a handful of counts. The chain has TRBV5-6 and TRBJ2-1; TRBD2 matches at 15 bases. Germline CDR1 reads SGHDT; CDR2 reads YYEEEE. The CDR3 has 17 residues. J gave up 1 base and V 3 bases, and 2 bases lay outside the gene matches. CDR3 nucleotides: TGTGCCAGCAGCTCCGGGACTAGCGGGGGGTCCTACAATGAGCAGTTCTTC. Its protein product is CASSSGTSGGSYNEQFF. The full variable domain, with the rest looked up from reference TRBV5-6 and TRBJ2-1, is DAGVTQSPTHLIKTRGQQVTLRCSPKSGHDTVSWYQQALGQGPQFIFQYYEEEERQRGNFPDRFSGHQFPNYSSELNVNALLLGDSALYLCASSSGTSGGSYNEQFFGPGTRLTVL.

The rearrangement uses TRBV6-5 and TRBJ2-2; TRBD2 agrees at 11 bases. The CDR3 has 16 amino acids. Germline CDR1 reads MNHEY; CDR2 reads SVGAGI. V was pared by 6 bases and J by 3 bases, with 6 bases of the junction left unmatched. CDR3 sequence reads: CASRLTSGGYTGELFF. As DNA, the CDR3 is TGTGCCAGCAGATTAACTAGCGGGGGTTACACCGGGGAGCTGTTTTTT.

The chain combines TRBV5-1 with TRBJ1-2, with 8 bases identical to TRBD1. V lost 8 bases to trimming and J lost 6 bases; unmatched junction nucleotides: 6. Germline assignment: CDR1 SGHRS and CDR2 YFSETQ. CDR3 length: 12 amino acids. This CDR3 is CASRTGMDGYTF. CDR3 coding DNA: TGCGCCAGTAGGACAGGGATGGATGGCTACACCTTC.

About this clonotype: Sequence at one end of the junction differs from germline and may be a read error. The V and J genes are TRBV7-4 and TRBJ1-2; D not certain. There are 13 residues in the CDR3. CDR1 and CDR2 from the germline V gene are SGHVT and SQSDAQ. The CDR3 region has the DNA TGTGCCGGCAGCTTATCCCAGAGATATGGCTACACCTTC. It yields the protein CAGSLSQRYGYTF.

The chain is built from TRBV6-1 and TRBJ2-1; TRBD2 agrees at 8 bases. Per the germline V gene, CDR1 is MNHNS and CDR2 is SASEGT. This CDR3 is built from 15 residues. V shed 2 bases, J shed 2 bases, and the junction held 2 bases outside the gene matches. CDR3 nucleotide sequence: TGTGCCAGCAGTGAACCGGGGGGGCCCTACAATGAGCAGTTCTTC. Translated, it gives CASSEPGGPYNEQFF.

This clonotype was seen only a few times. The rearrangement uses TRBV27 and TRBJ2-3; D unresolved. V dropped 8 bases and J dropped 2 bases, with 11 bases sitting between them. This CDR3 spans 13 amino acids. From germline, CDR1 is MNHEY and CDR2 SMNVEV (reference sequence). The CDR3 DNA reads TGTGCCAGCGGGTCGGCCATCACAGATACGCAGTATTTT. Protein product: CASGSAITDTQYF.

The chain links TRBV4-3 to TRBJ1-2, with a tentative D call TRBD1 (5 bases). Germline CDR1 and CDR2: LGHNA and YSLEER. The CDR3 loop spans 14 amino acids. V lost 4 bases, J lost 0 bases, and 9 bases lay in between. The CDR3 region is CASSRGGTNYGYTF. The DNA of the CDR3 is TGCGCCAGCAGCCGCGGGGGAACTAACTATGGCTACACCTTC.

This clonotype has only a few counts. The chain employs TRBV27 and TRBJ1-5, with D perhaps TRBD1 (5 bases). Deletions cut 7 bases from V and 0 bases from J, with 13 bases between. Germline CDR1 and CDR2: MNHEY and SMNVEV (reference sequence). The CDR3 contains 15 residues. This CDR3 is CASIPGRSSNQPQHF. CDR3 DNA sequence: TGTGCCAGCATTCCGGGACGGAGTAGCAATCAGCCCCAGCATTTT.

This clonotype was recorded a few times. The J gene is TRBJ1-1, the V gene TRBV2, with D perhaps matching TRBD1 (5 bases). V was cut by 8 bases and J by 5 bases, with 12 bases left in between. The germline V gene encodes CDR1 SNHLY and CDR2 FYNNEI. The CDR3 totals 12 residues. CDR3 sequence reads: CASPRGRTEAFF. The CDR3 nucleotides read TGTGCCAGCCCCCGGGGACGGACTGAAGCTTTCTTT.

V gene TRBV15 combines with J gene TRBJ1-1, with D maybe TRBD1 (5 bases). Trimming removed 3 bases at V and 4 bases at J, with 12 bases between. Germline loops: CDR1 LNHNV, CDR2 YYDKDF (reference sequence). This CDR3 region has 14 residues. The CDR3 protein is CATSRTEEGTEAFF. CDR3 sequence (DNA): TGTGCCACCAGCAGGACAGAGGAGGGCACTGAAGCTTTCTTT.

The chain couples TRBV4-3 to TRBJ1-6; possibly TRBD1 for D (5 bases). Germline loops: CDR1 LGHNA, CDR2 YSLEER. The length of the CDR3 is 17 residues. Between the trimmed V and J ends, which lost 0 bases and 3 bases, there was a span of 12 bases. The CDR3 here is CASSQDITGHYNSPLHF. CDR3 DNA sequence: TGCGCCAGCAGCCAAGATATTACAGGACACTATAATTCACCCCTCCACTTT.

This clonotype came up once. The chain has TRBV9 and TRBJ2-2; 9 nucleotides agree with TRBD1. CDR1 and CDR2 from the germline V gene are SGDLS and YYNGEE. Trimming cost V 1 base and J 1 base; bases outside gene matches: 8. The CDR3 spans 18 residues. CDR3 region: CASSVNRGRERNTGELFF. The DNA of the CDR3 is TGTGCCAGCAGCGTAAACAGGGGGCGTGAAAGGAACACCGGGGAGCTGTTTTTT.